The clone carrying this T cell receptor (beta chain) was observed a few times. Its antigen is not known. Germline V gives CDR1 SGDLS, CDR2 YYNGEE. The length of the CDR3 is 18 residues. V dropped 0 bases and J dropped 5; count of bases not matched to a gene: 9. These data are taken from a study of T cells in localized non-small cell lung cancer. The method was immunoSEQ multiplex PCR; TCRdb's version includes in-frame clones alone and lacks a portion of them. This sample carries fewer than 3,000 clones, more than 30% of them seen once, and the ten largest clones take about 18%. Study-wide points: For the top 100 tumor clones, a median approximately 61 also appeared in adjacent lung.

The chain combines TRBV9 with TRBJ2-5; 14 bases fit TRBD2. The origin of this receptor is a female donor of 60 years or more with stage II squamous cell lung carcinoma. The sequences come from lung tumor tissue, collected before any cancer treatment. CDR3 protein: CASSVGLTSGGASETQYF. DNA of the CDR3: TGTGCCAGCAGCGTAGGATTGACTAGCGGGGGGGCATCGGAGACCCAGTACTTC. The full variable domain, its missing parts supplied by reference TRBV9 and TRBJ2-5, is DSGVTQTPKHLITATGQRVTLRCSPRSGDLSVYWYQQSLDQGLQFLIQYYNGEERAKGNILERFSAQQFPDLHSELNLSSLELGDSALYFCASSVGLTSGGASETQYFGPGTRLLVL.